The 5 T cell receptor beta chains in this list originate from one sample, sequenced in a study of T cells in Graves' hyperthyroidism and ophthalmopathy (dated by TCRdb to between 2017 and 2020). The library came from multiplex PCR. The sequencing machine was an Illumina HiSeq 2000. TCR beta CDR3 regions were amplified from RNA transcripts. The first round of RT-PCR for the TCR CDR3 was performed with the HTBI primer set and the Qiagen OneStep RT-PCR kit. TCRdb took the public reads, trimmed them with fastp at Q25, ran MiXCR for clone calling and kept in-frame beta chains. Merged by CDR3 protein, the rows form single entries marked with the most common genes and DNA. This sample gives 95,000 to 110,000 distinct CDR3 sequences in total; less than 55% of them show up just once. The ten most abundant clones make up about 28% of the sample. The specimen was blood. The receptors originated from a man aged 40-49 years with Graves' hyperthyroidism.

A single count supports this clonotype. The rearrangement uses TRBV20-1 and TRBJ2-6; TRBD1 agrees at 7 bases. Per the germline V gene, CDR1 is DFQATT and CDR2 is SNEGSKA (reference sequence). The J segment lost 1 base and the V segment lost 4 bases, leaving 7 bases of the junction unmatched. The CDR3 length is 16 residues. CDR3 in DNA: TGCAGTGCTACCCCGGACAGGAGGTCTGGGGCCAACGTCCTGACTTTC. Its translation is CSATPDRRSGANVLTF.

This chain joins TRBV7-3 and TRBJ2-1; 9 bases map to TRBD2. V lost 3 bases and J lost 9; bases outside the gene matches: 3. The CDR3 extends over 13 amino acids. From germline, CDR1 is SGHTA and CDR2 FQGTGA. The CDR3 DNA is TGTGCCAGCAGCTTCAGTAGCGGGAGTGAGCAGTTCTTC. It encodes CASSFSSGSEQFF.

Ten or more counts support this clonotype. V usage is TRBV9 and J usage is TRBJ2-4; D not resolved. The germline V gene encodes CDR1 SGDLS and CDR2 YYNGEE. The V end lost 3 bases, the J end lost 9 bases, and 10 bases lay between the germline ends. The CDR3 extends over 12 amino acids. CDR3 in DNA: TGTGCCAGCAGCGCAGACCTTCGCATTCAGTACTTC. It codes for CASSADLRIQYF.

This clonotype has a count of ten or more. This chain uses TRBV4-1 with TRBJ1-1, with D unresolved. V lost 1 base, J lost 1 base, and 4 bases lay in between. This CDR3 is 13 amino acids long. Germline CDR1 is MGHRA and CDR2 is YSYEKL. The CDR3 is CASSQGWNTEAFF. CDR3 sequence (DNA): TGCGCCAGCAGCCAAGGGTGGAACACTGAAGCTTTCTTT.

This clonotype was found many times. V and J are TRBV7-9 and TRBJ1-1; possibly TRBD1 for D (5 bases). The CDR3 extends over 14 amino acids. CDR1 is SEHNR and CDR2 is FQNEAQ in the germline V gene (reference sequence). V was trimmed by 3 bases and J by 1 base, leaving 9 bases between them. This CDR3 is CASSFWGENTEAFF. Here the CDR3 DNA reads TGTGCCAGCAGCTTTTGGGGGGAGAACACTGAAGCTTTCTTT.